This TCR beta chain emerged from a study of blood T cell repertoires in COVID-19. Study summary: The United States, Italy and Spain were the sources of the acute and convalescent COVID-19 samples.

In the authors' workflow: From reference gene primer amplification, estimates of nucleated cell counts were derived. Profiled with immunoSEQ multiplex PCR; TCRdb holds only in-frame clones, not every one. The DNA was the basis for D and trimming; V, J and clone size are from that table. There are about 340,000 clones in the sample; around nine tenths occur only once, and about 7% lies in the top ten. V trimming: 3 bases; J trimming: 8 bases; junction bases outside the gene matches: 10. The CDR3 runs to 14 residues. Germline V lookup: CDR1 SQVTM, CDR2 ANQGSEA. This sequence joins TRBV29-1 and TRBJ1-2; 9 bases map to TRBD1. The sample was peripheral blood. The receptor was isolated from a woman in her 70s with COVID-19, enrolled during active disease. CDR3 region: CSVEEIRDRDGYTF. The CDR3, as DNA: TGCAGCGTTGAGGAGATCCGGGACAGGGACGGCTACACCTTC.